Included here is one TCR beta chain sequence, with context. Its antigen remains unidentified. A read error may explain this, as a much larger clone is one base away. The data were taken from a study of read filtering for tumor transcriptome and immune sequencing. Study overall: Among patients, 17 to 20 were male and around 14 female, aged about 45 to 90 (mean approximately 62). General study results and limits: Correlation between methods rose after single-read clonotypes were removed. The CD138-negative fraction was mixed bone marrow immune cells, not pure T cells.

V was pared by 0 bases and J by 5 bases, with 6 bases of the junction left unmatched. The CDR3 is 15 amino acids. Germline V lookup: CDR1 SGHRS, CDR2 YFSETQ. The library was built from roughly 400 ng RNA with molecular barcoded adaptors for alpha/delta and beta/gamma chains. TCRdb recomputed calls from the reads with MiXCR, one row per CDR3 protein. The sample consists of some 130,000 distinct CDR3 sequences, 10% to 15% of them appearing once. Sequenced sample: a population of CD138-negative cells sorted from bone marrow. The chain has TRBV5-1 and TRBJ2-5; TRBD2 aligns across 8 bases. The TCR originated in a donor at least 40 years old with multiple myeloma. DNA of the CDR3: TGCGCCAGCAGCTTGGAACTAGCGGTCCATGAGACCCAGTACTTC. It yields the protein CASSLELAVHETQYF.